The 13 T cell receptor beta chains given below trace back to one sample, sequenced in a study of vaccination and CD4 T cells after COVID-19. Their antigens remain unidentified. With the Oncomine TCR Beta short-read assay, DNA from cultured CD4+ T cells was sequenced. TCRdb re-derived calls from the PCR reads in MiXCR, one entry per CDR3 protein. The sample has roughly 12,000 distinct CDR3 sequences; about 44% are singletons. This sample's treatment: roughly nine-day PBMC culture with coronavirus spike peptide pools or control peptides (ViraFEST assay). Sequencing used CD4+ T cells from blood, cultured in vitro. The receptor set was obtained from a human donor who had recovered from COVID-19.

Only a few counts were recorded for this clonotype. The chain carries TRBV28 and TRBJ2-2, with 7 bases identical to TRBD2. Germline CDR1 and CDR2: MDHEN and SYDVKM. V shed 5 bases, J shed 1 base, and the junction held 4 bases outside the gene matches. This CDR3 is built from 15 residues. The CDR3 loop is CASSKRDLNTGELFF. In nucleotides, the CDR3 is TGTGCCAGCAGTAAGCGGGATCTGAACACCGGGGAGCTGTTTTTT.

This clonotype is medium-sized by share. The rearrangement uses TRBV20-1 and TRBJ1-5, with unresolved D. This CDR3 region has 12 residues. CDR1 is DFQATT, CDR2 SNEGSKA, per germline (reference sequence). Trimming removed 6 bases at V and 7 bases at J, with 13 bases between. This CDR3 reads CSAVEGGQPQHF. CDR3 bases: TGCAGTGCCGTCGAGGGAGGGCAGCCCCAGCATTTT.

The V gene is TRBV14, the J gene TRBJ2-3; TRBD2 aligns across 15 bases. The V and J ends lost 2 bases and 10 bases, in that order; junction bases with no gene match: 7. This CDR3 is 16 amino acids long. Looked up from germline, CDR1 is SGHDN and CDR2 is FVKESK. CDR3 residues: CASSQMGLAGGEAQYF. DNA of the CDR3: TGTGCCAGCAGCCAAATGGGACTAGCGGGAGGTGAAGCGCAGTATTTT.

This clonotype has just a few counts. The chain employs TRBV20-1 and TRBJ2-2, with a tentative D call TRBD2 (5 bases). The germline V gene has CDR1 DFQATT and CDR2 SNEGSKA (reference sequence). The CDR3 spans 14 residues. V lost 6 bases and J 1 base, leaving 12 bases between the germline ends. CDR3 DNA: TGCAGTGCCCCTGACCGGGGGAACACCGGGGAGCTGTTTTTT. Protein product: CSAPDRGNTGELFF.

J is TRBJ2-1 and V is TRBV5-1; no clear D. V was shortened by 1 base and J by 4 bases, with 6 bases between the two germline ends. CDR1 SGHRS and CDR2 YFSETQ come from the germline V gene. The CDR3 covers 13 residues. The CDR3 protein is CASSLRSYNEQFF. CDR3 in DNA: TGCGCCAGCAGCTTGCGGTCTTACAATGAGCAGTTCTTC.

The genes are TRBV27 and TRBJ2-7, with 11 bases identical to TRBD2. The V gene's germline CDR1 is MNHEY and CDR2 SMNVEV (reference sequence). V shed 5 bases and J 4 bases; nucleotides not matched to a gene: 7. There are 15 residues in the CDR3. CDR3: CASSPTSGRQYEQYF. In DNA form, the CDR3 reads TGTGCCAGCAGTCCCACTAGCGGGAGACAGTACGAGCAGTACTTC.

The genes are TRBV15 and TRBJ2-1; 11 nucleotides align to TRBD2. V dropped 4 bases and J dropped 8; count of bases not matched to a gene: 4. The CDR3 runs to 14 residues. Germline-derived CDR1 and CDR2 are LNHNV and YYDKDF (reference sequence). CDR3 bases: TGTGCCACCAGCATAGCGGGAGGGCGCTATGAGCAGTTCTTC. This encodes CATSIAGGRYEQFF.

The V call is TRBV21-1, the J call TRBJ1-1. TRBV21-1 is designated a pseudogene. The CDR3 consists of 15 residues. The CDR3 sequence: CASSILHKGGAEAFF. CDR3 DNA sequence: TGTGCCAGCAGCATCCTACACAAGGGAGGCGCTGAAGCTTTCTTT.

The chain uses TRBV27 and TRBJ2-5; TRBD2 matches at 8 bases. V shed 6 bases and J 2 bases; nucleotides not matched to a gene: 2. The CDR3 totals 13 residues. Per germline, CDR1 MNHEY and CDR2 SMNVEV (reference sequence). The CDR3 DNA is TGTGCCAGCAGGACTAGCGCTCAAGAGACCCAGTACTTC. It yields the protein CASRTSAQETQYF.

The rearrangement joins TRBV20-1 to TRBJ1-1; D gene ambiguous. The CDR3 consists of 15 residues. The germline CDR1 and CDR2 sequences are DFQATT and SNEGSKA (reference sequence). Trimming cost V 6 bases and J 1 base, with 18 bases left between them. In DNA form, the CDR3 reads TGCAGTGCCATAAAGAGCGGGTTGTGGAACACTGAAGCTTTCTTT. It codes for CSAIKSGLWNTEAFF.

CDR3 nucleotides: TGCAGTGCTAGAGAGAATACAGGTGGTATGAGCTACACCTTC. Its translation: CSARENTGGMSYTF. The chain is built from TRBV20-1 and TRBJ1-2; maybe TRBD1 (5 bases). There are 14 residues in the CDR3. From germline, CDR1 is DFQATT and CDR2 SNEGSKA (reference sequence). The V and J ends lost 0 bases and 9 bases respectively, with 17 bases between them.

The chain couples TRBV20-1 to TRBJ2-7; D is uncertain. Germline loops: CDR1 DFQATT, CDR2 SNEGSKA (reference sequence). This CDR3 spans 11 amino acids. Trimming cost V 1 base and J 3 bases, with 4 bases left between them. The CDR3 protein is CSARVNYEQYF. The DNA for the CDR3 is TGCAGTGCTAGAGTGAACTACGAGCAGTACTTC.

The chain has TRBV20-1 and TRBJ2-1; 9 nucleotides align to TRBD2. This CDR3 has 15 amino acids. Germline V gene sequence: CDR1 DFQATT, CDR2 SNEGSKA (reference sequence). Losses at the gene ends were 3 bases for V and 10 bases for J; bases not matched to a gene: 13. The CDR3 reads CSASGGLASRVEQFF. CDR3 DNA: TGCAGTGCTAGCGGGGGACTAGCTTCCCGGGTAGAGCAGTTCTTC.